These 30 T cell receptor beta chains came from one sample sequenced in a study of glioma-infiltrating T cells. Using RNA template, CDR3s of TCR alpha and beta were amplified with iRepertoire arm-PCR. TCRdb reprocessed the multiplex PCR reads via MiXCR and lists one record per CDR3 protein. The sample has about 3,900 distinct CDR3 sequences, 25% to 40% seen once. Input material: glioma tissue, nonneoplastic brain tissue, or PBMCs (not recorded which). All receptors come from a human donor with low-grade glioma or glioblastoma, undergoing nonglioma brain surgery, or in good health (not recorded which).

By share of the sample, this clonotype is medium-sized (0.01 to 0.1%). V usage is TRBV7-2 and J usage is TRBJ2-3, with D perhaps assigned TRBD1 or TRBD2 (6 bases each). With 6 bases removed from V and 6 bases from J, the gap between germline ends came to 10 bases. Germline V lookup: CDR1 SGHTA, CDR2 FQGNSA. CDR3 size: 12 residues. This chain's CDR3 is CASSPGGDTQYF. As DNA, the CDR3 is TGTGCCAGCAGTCCCGGGGGCGATACGCAGTATTTT.

This clonotype was observed many times. The chain carries TRBV4-1 and TRBJ1-1; D perhaps matches TRBD1 (5 bases). CDR3 length: 15 amino acids. V was trimmed by 4 bases and J by 7 bases, leaving 19 bases between them. Germline CDR1 is MGHRA and CDR2 is YSYEKL. CDR3 residues: CASSLLAAGQLEAFF. The CDR3 region has the DNA TGCGCCAGCAGCCTATTGGCGGCGGGGCAGCTTGAAGCTTTCTTT.

The rearrangement links TRBV20-1 to TRBJ2-1, with TRBD1 matching over 7 bases. V trimming: 3 bases; J trimming: 12 bases; junction bases outside the gene matches: 14. The CDR3 runs 14 residues. Germline V gene data show CDR1 as DFQATT and CDR2 as SNEGSKA (reference sequence). CDR3 sequence: CSARGDSSTDTQFF. CDR3 DNA: TGCAGTGCTAGGGGGGACAGCAGCACAGATACGCAGTTCTTC.

This clonotype was seen many times. The chain links TRBV27 to TRBJ2-6, with TRBD1 matching over 8 bases. Unmatched junction bases numbered 14, after V lost 4 bases and J lost 0 bases. The CDR3 extends over 20 amino acids. CDR1 is MNHEY and CDR2 is SMNVEV in the germline V gene (reference sequence). The CDR3 sequence: CASSSRQGFGENSGANVLTF. The CDR3, as DNA: TGTGCCAGCAGTTCCCGACAGGGGTTCGGGGAAAACTCTGGGGCCAACGTCCTGACTTTC. Filled out from reference TRBV27 and TRBJ2-6, the complete variable domain reads EAQVTQNPRYLITVTGKKLTVTCSQNMNHEYMSWYRQDPGLGLRQIYYSMNVEVTDKGDVPEGYKVSRKEKRNFPLILESPSPNQTSLYFCASSSRQGFGENSGANVLTFGAGSRLTVL.

By sample share, this clonotype is medium-sized (0.01 to 0.1%). The V gene is TRBV6-1, the J gene TRBJ1-1, with TRBD1 identical over 9 bases. The V and J ends lost 5 bases and 3 bases, in that order; junction bases with no gene match: 13. This CDR3 is 17 amino acids long. Germline CDR1 MNHNS, CDR2 SASEGT. Here the CDR3 reads CASSSPGQGYQDTEAFF. The DNA of the CDR3 is TGTGCCAGCAGTTCTCCGGGACAGGGCTATCAGGACACTGAAGCTTTCTTT.

In its sample, this clonotype is medium-sized (0.01 to 0.1%). The J gene is TRBJ2-7, the V gene TRBV20-1; tentative D call: TRBD2 (6 bases). Germline V CDR1 and CDR2: DFQATT, SNEGSKA (reference sequence). The CDR3 is 11 residues long. The V gene lost 5 bases and the J gene lost 4 bases, with 9 bases spanning the gap. The CDR3 sequence: CSARDSYEQYF. In DNA, the CDR3 is TGCAGTGCTCGGGACTCTTACGAGCAGTACTTC.

This clonotype was recorded at least ten times. This sequence joins TRBV7-6 and TRBJ1-3; no definite D call. V dropped 5 bases and J dropped 1 base, with 18 bases sitting between them. The CDR3 extends over 17 amino acids. Germline V CDR1 and CDR2: SGHVS, FNYEAQ. CDR3 amino acids: CASSTTGRTGSGNTIYF. CDR3 coding DNA: TGTGCCAGCAGCACTACTGGGCGAACCGGGTCTGGAAACACCATATATTTT.

The chain's CDR3 is CASSQDPSGGVYNEQFF. CDR3 coding DNA: TGCGCCAGCAGCCAAGATCCGAGCGGGGGGGTTTACAATGAGCAGTTCTTC. V gene TRBV4-3 combines with J gene TRBJ2-1; 10 nucleotides line up with TRBD2. From germline, CDR1 is LGHNA and CDR2 YSLEER. The CDR3 extends over 17 amino acids. V trimming: 0 bases; J trimming: 4 bases; junction bases outside the gene matches: 6.

As to this clonotype: A clone one base away is much larger, so this may be a read error. V usage is TRBV2 and J usage is TRBJ1-1; no clear D. This CDR3 region has 11 residues. CDR1 is SNHLY, CDR2 FYNNEI, per germline. V was shortened by 7 bases and J by 9 bases, with 12 bases between the two germline ends. DNA of the CDR3: TGTGCCAGCAAAACTGGATTTAAAGCTTTCTTT. This translates into CASKTGFKAFF.

There are a few counts of this clonotype. The genes are TRBV29-1 and TRBJ1-2; 11 bases are a match to TRBD1. Looked up from germline, CDR1 is SQVTM and CDR2 is ANQGSEA. This CDR3 comprises 12 residues. Trimming took 3 bases from V and 9 from J; bases not matched to a gene: 3. In DNA form, the CDR3 reads TGCAGCGTTGACGGACAGGGGGCGCGCTACACCTTC. Residues: CSVDGQGARYTF.

The chain carries TRBV5-1 and TRBJ1-1; the D is unclear. Germline V lookup: CDR1 SGHRS, CDR2 YFSETQ. Trimming removed 0 bases from V and 7 bases from J, with 10 bases in between. The CDR3 spans 13 residues. The CDR3 bases are TGCGCCAGCAGCTTGGGGGTCTTAGGTGAAGCTTTCTTT. Translated: CASSLGVLGEAFF. The full variable domain, its missing parts supplied by reference TRBV5-1 and TRBJ1-1, is KAGVTQTPRYLIKTRGQQVTLSCSPISGHRSVSWYQQTPGQGLQFLFEYFSETQRNKGNFPGRFSGRQFSNSRSEMNVSTLELGDSALYLCASSLGVLGEAFFGQGTRLTVV.

Concerning this clonotype itself: The conserved closing phenylalanine or tryptophan is absent in this CDR3, likely reflecting a read error. It is unclear where the CDR3 begins or ends on the DNA, so no DNA is shown, and the CDR3 is as TCRdb lists it. The chain links TRBV4-1 to TRBJ2-7. Germline V gene sequence: CDR1 MGHRA, CDR2 YSYEKL. Ends included, the CDR3 has 15 residues. This CDR3 is CASSQSVGSSYEQCS.

By share of the sample, this clonotype is medium-sized. V usage is TRBV6-1 and J usage is TRBJ1-3; D unclear. Germline CDR1 is MNHNS and CDR2 is SASEGT. V lost 6 bases to trimming and J lost 0 bases, with 18 bases between them. This CDR3 has 17 amino acids. CDR3: CASSTNTQPHSGNTIYF. CDR3 nucleotide sequence: TGTGCCAGCAGCACCAATACACAGCCGCACTCTGGAAACACCATATATTTT.

In its sample, this clonotype is large (0.1 to 1%). The chain links TRBV19 to TRBJ2-7; D might be TRBD1 (6 bases). Germline assignment: CDR1 LNHDA and CDR2 SQIVND (reference sequence). This CDR3 region has 16 residues. V lost 5 bases, J lost 7 bases, and 24 bases lay in between. As DNA, the CDR3 is TGTGCCAGTAGTGCCCAAACTCAGGGGATGAAGAGGGAGCAGTACTTC. Protein sequence: CASSAQTQGMKREQYF.

V usage is TRBV5-5 and J usage is TRBJ2-5, with 9 bases matching TRBD1. Germline V gene sequence: CDR1 SGHKS, CDR2 YYEKEE (reference sequence). The CDR3 runs to 16 residues. With V trimmed by 0 bases and J by 1 base, 4 bases remained unmatched. The DNA of the CDR3 is TGTGCCAGCAGCTTGGGAGTGACAGGGGGCCAAGAGACCCAGTACTTC. It specifies CASSLGVTGGQETQYF.

This clonotype was recorded many times. The chain recombines TRBV5-4 with TRBJ2-7; TRBD1 matches at 8 bases. CDR1 and CDR2 from the germline V gene are SGHNT and YYREEE (reference sequence). The trim removed 4 bases at V and 2 bases at J, leaving 5 bases unmatched. This CDR3 contains 14 residues. The CDR3 nucleotides are TGTGCCAGCAGCCCGGACAGGGTAGCCTACGAGCAGTACTTC. This sequence encodes CASSPDRVAYEQYF.

The rearrangement joins TRBV4-2 to TRBJ1-3; D is unclear. Germline-derived CDR1 and CDR2 are LGHNA and YNFKEQ. The CDR3 consists of 15 residues. V was trimmed by 4 bases and J by 0 bases, leaving 10 bases between them. The CDR3 DNA sequence: TGTGCCAGCAGCCGAGAACGCGGCTCTGGAAACACCATATATTTT. This sequence encodes CASSRERGSGNTIYF.

V gene TRBV6-1 combines with J gene TRBJ1-1; possible D gene TRBD1, 5 bases. Trimming removed 5 bases from V and 13 bases from J, with 20 bases in between. This CDR3 contains 13 residues. Germline lookup yields CDR1 MNHNS and CDR2 SASEGT. CDR3 nucleotides: TGTGCCAGCAGTAAGACAGTGAACACTGAGGGTTTCTTT. As protein: CASSKTVNTEGFF.

This rearrangement joins TRBV19 to TRBJ2-1; 14 bases align to TRBD2. CDR1 and CDR2 from the germline V gene are LNHDA and SQIVND (reference sequence). With V trimmed by 7 bases and J by 6 bases, 5 bases remained unmatched. The CDR3 loop spans 15 amino acids. The CDR3 DNA follows: TGTGCCAGTACCCGACTAGCGGGGGGGCGCAATGAGCAGTTCTTC. This encodes CASTRLAGGRNEQFF.

V gene TRBV6-2 or TRBV6-3 combines with J gene TRBJ1-2; D remains unclear. Germline values: CDR1 MNHEY, CDR2 SVGEGT. This CDR3 has 12 amino acids. For the CDR3, the DNA is TGTGTTATCACCCCGAACCACTATGGCTACACCTTC. Its protein product is CVITPNHYGYTF.

By share of the sample, this clonotype is medium-sized. J is TRBJ2-1 and V is TRBV6-1; 14 bases map to TRBD2. Trimming removed 6 bases from V and 4 bases from J; junction bases left unmatched: 11. The CDR3 has 18 amino acids. Germline CDR1 is MNHNS and CDR2 is SASEGT. The DNA of the CDR3 is TGTGCCAGCAGCCCACACGGGACTAGCGGGGGACGATACAATGAGCAGTTCTTC. Translation gives CASSPHGTSGGRYNEQFF.

About this clonotype itself: This could be a read error, since a much larger clone is one nucleotide away. CDR3 protein: CSVGGQPNTEAFF. CDR3 nucleotide sequence: TGCAGCGTGGGGGGCCAGCCGAACACTGAAGCTTTCTTT. V is TRBV29-1 and J is TRBJ1-1, with D possibly matching TRBD1 (6 bases). Looked up from germline, CDR1 is SQVTM and CDR2 is ANQGSEA. V gave up 6 bases and J gave up 1 base, with 12 bases separating them. The CDR3 is 13 residues long. The full variable domain, in which reference TRBV29-1 and TRBJ1-1 provide the parts outside the CDR3, is SAVISQKPSRDICQRGTSLTIQCQVDSQVTMMFWYRQQPGQSLTLIATANQGSEATYESGFVIDKFPISRPNLTFSTLTVSNMSPEDSSIYLCSVGGQPNTEAFFGQGTRLTVV.

This clonotype was detected many times. The chain employs TRBV7-6 and TRBJ1-1, with D unresolved. CDR1 and CDR2 from the germline V gene are SGHVS and FNYEAQ. This CDR3 is 16 amino acids long. The V gene lost 4 bases and the J gene lost 0 bases, with 15 bases spanning the gap. The CDR3 spells CASSSPSRGMNTEAFF. CDR3 nucleotide sequence: TGTGCCAGCAGCTCTCCCTCCCGGGGAATGAACACTGAAGCTTTCTTT.

By share, this clonotype counts as large. The chain couples TRBV6-1 to TRBJ1-5; 12 positions agree with TRBD1. Germline V gene data show CDR1 as MNHNS and CDR2 as SASEGT. The junction had 9 bases not matched to a gene; V was cut back by 8 bases and J by 7 bases. The CDR3 loop spans 15 amino acids. CDR3 in DNA: TGTGCCAGCGGGCGCGGGACAGGGGGCGGCCAGCCCCAGCATTTT. Protein product: CASGRGTGGGQPQHF.

By sample fraction, this clonotype is medium-sized. The chain uses TRBV7-8 and TRBJ1-5; D ambiguous. Deletions cut 5 bases from V and 9 bases from J, with 14 bases between. This CDR3 is 13 amino acids long. Germline CDR1 and CDR2: SGHVS and FQNEAQ. CDR3 sequence reads: CASSLRAPWPQHF. For the CDR3, the DNA is TGTGCCAGCAGCCTGCGGGCTCCGTGGCCCCAGCATTTT.

This clonotype has ten or more counts. The rearrangement links TRBV2 to TRBJ1-2, with D possibly TRBD1 on 5 matching bases. Germline CDR1 SNHLY, CDR2 FYNNEI. The CDR3 is 15 residues long. Trimming left V 2 bases short and J 0 bases short, with 10 bases between. CDR3 coding DNA: TGTGCCAGCAGTGAACAGGGAATTTCTAACTATGGCTACACCTTC. The encoded protein is CASSEQGISNYGYTF.

This clonotype was picked up many times. The rearrangement links TRBV19 to TRBJ2-1, with D unclear. The CDR3 runs to 13 residues. Deletions cut 3 bases from V and 9 bases from J, with 12 bases between. Germline values: CDR1 LNHDA, CDR2 SQIVND (reference sequence). The CDR3 DNA sequence: TGTGCCAGTAGTATGCGAAGCTCAGGTGAGCAGTTCTTC. It codes for CASSMRSSGEQFF.

This clonotype was picked up many times. The rearrangement uses TRBV24-1 and TRBJ1-2, with D tentatively TRBD1 (5 bases). V lost 4 bases and J 4 bases, leaving 12 bases between the germline ends. The CDR3 contains 14 residues. The germline V gene has CDR1 KGHDR and CDR2 SFDVKD. DNA of the CDR3: TGTGCCACCAGTGACTTTTCGGACACCTATGGCTACACCTTC. This sequence encodes CATSDFSDTYGYTF.

Turning to this clonotype: A much bigger clone sits one base away, suggesting this may be a read error. The DNA of the CDR3 is TGTGCCAGCAGCTTGGGCCCGGGACAACAGAACACTGAAGCTTTCTTT. It specifies CASSLGPGQQNTEAFF. V usage is TRBV11-2 and J usage is TRBJ1-1; D may be TRBD1 (6 bases). The CDR3 covers 16 residues. The V and J ends lost 3 bases and 1 base respectively, with 15 bases between them. Germline V CDR1 and CDR2: SGHAT, FQNNGV.

V gene TRBV30 combines with J gene TRBJ2-1; TRBD2 might be the D (6 bases). Germline CDR1 is GTSNPN and CDR2 is SVGIG (reference sequence). The ends were cut back, 5 bases at V and 2 bases at J, with 10 bases in the middle. CDR3 length: 13 residues. The DNA of the CDR3 is TGTGCCTGGTCTCCTAGCGCCTACAATGAGCAGTTCTTC. The encoded protein is CAWSPSAYNEQFF.